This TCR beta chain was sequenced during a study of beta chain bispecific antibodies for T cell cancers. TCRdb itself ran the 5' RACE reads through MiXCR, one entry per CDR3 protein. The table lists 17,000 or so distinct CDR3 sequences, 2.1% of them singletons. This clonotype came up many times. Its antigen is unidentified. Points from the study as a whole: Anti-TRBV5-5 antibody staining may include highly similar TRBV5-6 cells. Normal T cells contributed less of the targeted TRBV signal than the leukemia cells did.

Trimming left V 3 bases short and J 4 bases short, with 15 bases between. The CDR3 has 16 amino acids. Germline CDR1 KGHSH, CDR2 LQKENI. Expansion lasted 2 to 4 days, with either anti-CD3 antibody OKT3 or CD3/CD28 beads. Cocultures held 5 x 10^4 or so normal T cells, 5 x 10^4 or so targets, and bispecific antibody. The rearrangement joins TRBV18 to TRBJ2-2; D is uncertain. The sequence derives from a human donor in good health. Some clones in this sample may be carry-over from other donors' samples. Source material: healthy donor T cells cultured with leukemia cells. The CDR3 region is CASSPRPGPSTGELFF. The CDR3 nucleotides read TGTGCCAGCTCACCTCGACCGGGCCCCTCCACCGGGGAGCTGTTTTTT.